This TCR beta chain was recorded in a study of blood T cell repertoires in COVID-19. Study-level information: Sites across the United States, Italy and Spain contributed samples from acute and convalescent COVID-19.

In the original analysis: Amplification with reference gene primers provided the estimates of nucleated cell counts. TCRdb's copy holds only in-frame clones and misses some; the assay was immunoSEQ multiplex PCR. V, J and clone size are taken as reported in that table, and D and trimming were inferred from the DNA itself. The sample consists of tens of thousands of clones, roughly nine tenths of them appearing once. Germline-derived CDR1 and CDR2 are SGHTA and FQGTGA. This CDR3 region has 12 residues. V was pared by 2 bases and J by 8 bases, with 6 bases between. This chain joins TRBV7-3 and TRBJ2-2; D gene uncertain. The receptor was isolated from a human donor in a cohort sampled during active COVID-19. Sequenced material: peripheral blood. The CDR3 is CASSLVPGELFF. The CDR3 region has the DNA TGTGCCAGCAGCTTAGTCCCAGGGGAGCTGTTTTTT.